The next 2 T cell receptor beta chains were all read from a single sample in a study of T cell repertoires in cytomegalovirus infection. No antigen has been identified for these receptors. One entry per CDR3 protein, called by TCRdb with MiXCR from the reads. Counted here are 700,000 to 900,000 distinct CDR3 sequences, 25% to 35% occurring once; the ten biggest clones make up around 12%. This specimen consisted of cultured CD8+ T cells from PBMCs, obtained from culture after CMV antigen stimulation. The receptors stem from a human donor in good health (CMV status not recorded). Some clones in this sample may be carry-over from other donors' samples.

Ten or more counts support this clonotype. The rearrangement joins TRBV5-8 to TRBJ1-2, with unresolved D. Trimming removed 0 bases at V and 4 bases at J, with 7 bases between. CDR1 is SGHTS and CDR2 is YDEGEE in the germline V gene. This CDR3 region has 13 residues. CDR3 loop: CASSLGRFYGYTF. The CDR3 coding sequence is TGTGCCAGCAGCTTGGGACGATTCTATGGCTACACCTTC.

The chain carries TRBV12-3 or TRBV12-4 and TRBJ2-7; a possible D gene is TRBD2 (6 bases). V was pared by 4 bases and J by 4 bases, with 17 bases between. This CDR3 contains 15 residues. This CDR3 reads CASSSPWEVGYEQYF. In nucleotides, the CDR3 is TGTGCCAGCAGTTCCCCATGGGAGGTGGGTTACGAGCAGTACTTC.